These T cell receptor beta chains were read from a single sample in a study of blood T cell repertoires in COVID-19. The protocol was immunoSEQ multiplex PCR, while the TCRdb copy is restricted to in-frame clones and leaves out a portion. Of about 240,000 clones in the sample, 88% were seen once. The sample taken for sequencing was peripheral blood. The receptors were sampled from a woman younger than 45 with acute or convalescent COVID-19. Both conserved end residues are part of each CDR3. The D gene is left open where the match is weak. Size tells how often a clone was seen (once, few, many) or the class of an expanded clone, and some rows leave it out.

CDR3 | DNA | J | V | size | D
CASSAGTGVWETQYF | TGTGCCAGCAGTGCCGGGACAGGGGTGTGGGAGACCCAGTACTTC | TRBJ2-5 | TRBV6-1 | . | TRBD1
CASSQLGAPGLGALHF | TGCGCCAGCAGCCAACTCGGGGCTCCGGGACTGGGGGCCCTCCACTTT | TRBJ1-6 | TRBV4-1 | . | .
CASSPSPLGEQYF | TGTGCCAGCTCACCGAGCCCCCTAGGCGAGCAGTACTTC | TRBJ2-7 | TRBV18 | . | .
CAWSGGGLGQPQHF | TGTGCCTGGAGTGGGGGGGGGCTAGGTCAGCCCCAGCATTTT | TRBJ1-5 | TRBV30 | . | .
CASSFGGWGRSSYNEQFF | TGTGCCAGCAGTTTCGGGGGATGGGGACGTAGCTCCTACAATGAGCAGTTCTTC | TRBJ2-1 | TRBV6-2/TRBV6-3 | few | .
CAWSVRNEQFF | TGTGCCTGGAGTGTACGGAATGAGCAGTTCTTC | TRBJ2-1 | TRBV30 | . | .
CATSDSGTSGYNEQFF | TGTGCCACCAGTGATTCGGGGACTAGCGGGTACAATGAGCAGTTCTTC | TRBJ2-1 | TRBV24-1 | . | TRBD2
CASSQAPPGQTNTGELFF | TGCGCCAGCAGCCAAGCGCCCCCGGGACAGACGAACACCGGGGAGCTGTTTTTT | TRBJ2-2 | TRBV4-1 | once | TRBD1
CATRDSGGYQETQYF | TGTGCCACCCGGGACTCCGGGGGGTACCAAGAGACCCAGTACTTC | TRBJ2-5 | TRBV24-1 | . | TRBD2
CASQRSGGNTGELFF | TGCGCCAGCCAACGTAGCGGGGGTAACACCGGGGAGCTGTTTTTT | TRBJ2-2 | TRBV5-1 | . | TRBD2
CASSYSPPNPTGAPYEQYF | TGTGCCAGCAGTTACTCGCCACCGAATCCAACAGGGGCCCCCTACGAGCAGTACTTC | TRBJ2-7 | TRBV6-8 | . | TRBD1
CASSGGQGPFSGNTIYF | TGTGCCAGCAGCGGTGGACAGGGCCCTTTCTCTGGAAACACCATATATTTT | TRBJ1-3 | TRBV7-8 | . | TRBD1
CASSLNRLAGGLETQYF | TGTGCCAGCAGCCTTAACAGACTAGCGGGAGGTTTGGAGACCCAGTACTTC | TRBJ2-5 | TRBV3-1/TRBV3-2 | . | TRBD2
CASSLGPAGALETQYF | TGTGCCAGCAGCCTGGGGCCGGCAGGGGCTCTAGAGACCCAGTACTTC | TRBJ2-5 | TRBV5-4 | . | .
CASSLGRGIYEQFF | TGTGCCAGCAGCTTAGGTCGAGGGATTTATGAGCAGTTCTTC | TRBJ2-1 | TRBV7-8 | . | .
CATINTGGTDTQYF | TGTGCCACCATCAATACAGGGGGCACAGATACGCAGTATTTT | TRBJ2-3 | TRBV6-5 | . | TRBD1
CASRWGQGGGYTF | TGTGCCAGCAGGTGGGGACAGGGTGGTGGCTACACCTTC | TRBJ1-2 | TRBV6-1 | . | TRBD1
CASSLGVGGFYEQYF | TGCGCCAGCAGCTTGGGTGTCGGGGGGTTCTACGAGCAGTACTTC | TRBJ2-7 | TRBV5-1 | . | TRBD2
CAWSGRRESEQYF | TGTGCCTGGAGTGGCCGACGGGAAAGCGAGCAGTACTTC | TRBJ2-7 | TRBV30 | . | .
CASSISGVGNTEAFF | TGTGCCAGCAGCATTTCAGGGGTAGGGAACACTGAAGCTTTCTTT | TRBJ1-1 | TRBV3-1/TRBV3-2 | . | .
CASSLAGGGGETQYF | TGCGCCAGCAGCTTGGCCGGGGGAGGAGGAGAGACCCAGTACTTC | TRBJ2-5 | TRBV5-1 | . | .
CAWTRAGSEQYF | TGTGCCTGGACCCGCGCGGGCTCCGAGCAGTACTTC | TRBJ2-7 | TRBV30 | . | .
CASSMAPTGVAYNEQFF | TGTGCCAGTAGTATGGCCCCCACAGGGGTCGCCTACAATGAGCAGTTCTTC | TRBJ2-1 | TRBV19 | few | TRBD1
CASSEGVGGGEKLFF | TGTGCCAGCAGTGAAGGTGTTGGGGGAGGTGAAAAACTGTTTTTT | TRBJ1-4 | TRBV2 | . | .
CASSQPNRGTNTGELFF | TGCGCCAGCAGCCAACCTAACAGGGGAACGAACACCGGGGAGCTGTTTTTT | TRBJ2-2 | TRBV4-1 | . | TRBD1
CASSLETGSYGYTF | TGTGCCAGCAGCTTAGAAACGGGGAGTTATGGCTACACCTTC | TRBJ1-2 | TRBV7-9 | . | .
CASRARGAYGYTF | TGTGCCAGCAGGGCCCGGGGGGCCTATGGCTACACCTTC | TRBJ1-2 | TRBV6-6 | . | .
CASSLFASGRSTDTQYF | TGCGCCAGCAGCTTGTTCGCTAGCGGAAGATCCACAGATACGCAGTATTTT | TRBJ2-3 | TRBV5-1 | few | TRBD2
CASSLVRTGDPYEQYF | TGTGCCAGCAGCTTAGTACGGACAGGAGACCCCTACGAGCAGTACTTC | TRBJ2-7 | TRBV7-2 | once | TRBD1